The rows below give T cell receptor beta chains drawn from one sample of a study of CD8 T cells in Susac syndrome. MiXCR, applied by TCRdb to the immunoSEQ multiplex PCR reads, yields one record per CDR3 protein. The table includes 300,000 to 350,000 distinct CDR3 sequences, about 90% detected once. Sequencing used CD4+ T cells from PBMCs. These receptors were obtained from a human donor with multiple sclerosis. CDR3s include the opening cysteine and the closing phenylalanine or tryptophan. D genes are given only for firm matches. For some rows the clone size is stated as once, few or many, or as a class when expanded; others skip it.

TRBV29-1,TRBJ1-2,NA,NA,CSVEGRRSGAF,TGCAGCGTTGAGGGACGGAGGAGTGGAGCCTTC
TRBV27,TRBJ2-1,NA,NA,CASSDRHRGGDEQFF,TGTGCCAGCAGTGACCGTCACAGGGGAGGGGATGAGCAGTTCTTC
TRBV20-1,TRBJ2-3,NA,NA,CSASLDTQYF,TGCAGTGCTAGTTTAGATACGCAGTATTTT
TRBV6-5,TRBJ2-3,NA,TRBD2,CASSYSSSGLAGGTDTQYF,TGTGCCAGCAGTTACTCGTCCAGTGGACTAGCGGGGGGAACAGATACGCAGTATTTT
TRBV7-3,TRBJ2-1,NA,NA,CASGGPVGEQFF,TGTGCCAGCGGGGGCCCGGTTGGTGAGCAGTTCTTC
TRBV20-1,TRBJ1-5,once,NA,CSASSAPSLPQHF,TGCAGTGCTAGTTCAGCGCCGAGTTTGCCCCAGCATTTT
TRBV7-6,TRBJ1-6,NA,NA,CASSLEALDSPLHF,TGTGCCAGCAGCTTAGAGGCTCTAGATTCACCCCTCCACTTT
TRBV19,TRBJ2-7,NA,NA,CASRGAYEQYF,TGTGCCAGTAGGGGAGCCTACGAGCAGTACTTC
TRBV29-1,TRBJ2-2,few,NA,CSVSGTPITGELFF,TGCAGCGTTTCAGGGACCCCAATCACCGGGGAGCTGTTTTTT
TRBV7-9,TRBJ2-7,NA,NA,CASSPGGVGYEQYF,TGTGCCAGCAGCCCAGGGGGGGTTGGATACGAGCAGTACTTC
TRBV10-3,TRBJ2-7,NA,NA,CAISNRDRSSYEQYF,TGTGCCATCAGCAACCGGGACCGAAGCTCCTACGAGCAGTACTTC
TRBV18,TRBJ1-1,NA,TRBD1,CASSRRTGLPLGTEAFF,TGTGCCAGCTCGAGGCGGACAGGGCTTCCCCTGGGGACTGAAGCTTTCTTT
TRBV4-1,TRBJ2-7,NA,TRBD2,CASSQDELAGTYEQYF,TGCGCCAGCAGCCAAGATGAACTAGCGGGTACCTACGAGCAGTACTTC
TRBV10-2,TRBJ2-1,NA,TRBD2,CASRTGEGFGYNEQFF,TGCGCCAGCCGAACCGGGGAGGGGTTCGGTTACAATGAGCAGTTCTTC
TRBV20-1,TRBJ2-1,NA,TRBD1,CSARRPGTGDYNEQFF,TGCAGTGCTAGACGTCCAGGGACAGGGGACTACAATGAGCAGTTCTTC
TRBV7-9,TRBJ2-5,NA,NA,CASSSWTTQETQYF,TGTGCCAGCAGCTCTTGGACTACCCAAGAGACCCAGTACTTC
TRBV4-1,TRBJ1-2,NA,TRBD1,CASSPRAGGYGYTF,TGCGCCAGCAGCCCCAGAGCAGGGGGATATGGCTACACCTTC
TRBV2,TRBJ1-2,NA,NA,CASSEGRAWNGYTF,TGTGCCAGCAGTGAGGGTCGGGCCTGGAATGGCTACACCTTC
TRBV4-2,TRBJ2-7,NA,NA,CASSQDRQALYEQYF,TGTGCCAGCAGCCAAGATCGCCAGGCCCTCTACGAGCAGTACTTC
TRBV19,TRBJ2-4,NA,NA,CASSIWGGEAKNIQYF,TGTGCCAGTAGTATATGGGGGGGCGAAGCCAAAAACATTCAGTACTTC
TRBV9,TRBJ1-1,once,TRBD1,CASSENPEERTGKRSEAFF,TGTGCCAGCAGCGAAAATCCAGAAGAGCGGACAGGGAAGAGGTCTGAAGCTTTCTTT
TRBV20-1,TRBJ2-7,NA,NA,CSALTGTHYEQYF,TGCAGTGCTCTGACCGGGACCCACTACGAGCAGTACTTC
TRBV12-3/TRBV12-4,TRBJ2-7,once,TRBD1,CASSNGQDVYEQYF,TGTGCCAGCAGTAACGGACAGGACGTTTACGAGCAGTACTTC
TRBV5-5,TRBJ2-7,NA,TRBD1,CASSLGDRGVSYEQYF,TGTGCCAGCAGCTTGGGGGACAGGGGTGTGTCCTACGAGCAGTACTTC
TRBV19,TRBJ1-2,NA,TRBD1,CASNPGDREGGYTF,TGTGCCAGTAACCCCGGGGACAGGGAAGGGGGCTACACCTTC
TRBV18,TRBJ2-3,NA,NA,CASSPSQGDTQYF,TGTGCCAGCTCACCCAGTCAGGGAGATACGCAGTATTTT
TRBV7-2,TRBJ2-1,NA,NA,CASSPDYSSYNEQFF,TGTGCCAGCAGTCCAGACTACTCCTCCTACAATGAGCAGTTCTTC
TRBV20-1,TRBJ1-5,NA,NA,CSAIRGAGVGQPQHF,TGCAGTGCTATAAGGGGCGCGGGGGTCGGTCAGCCCCAGCATTTT
TRBV5-1,TRBJ1-2,NA,NA,CASSLSSPPTNYGYTF,TGCGCCAGCAGCTTGTCAAGTCCTCCGACCAACTATGGCTACACCTTC
TRBV3-1,TRBJ1-1,NA,NA,CASSPTQTATTEAFF,TGTGCCAGCAGCCCCACACAGACAGCAACCACTGAAGCTTTCTTT
TRBV30,TRBJ2-1,NA,NA,CAWSVSEGGEQFF,TGTGCCTGGAGTGTTAGCGAGGGAGGTGAGCAGTTCTTC
TRBV24-1,TRBJ2-1,NA,NA,CATSDLGGGGGNEQFF,TGTGCCACCAGTGATTTAGGCGGGGGCGGTGGCAATGAGCAGTTCTTC
TRBV19,TRBJ2-5,NA,NA,CASSISDTEETQYF,TGTGCCAGTAGTATATCTGACACCGAAGAGACCCAGTACTTC
TRBV7-9,TRBJ1-1,NA,NA,CASSLGWDANTEAFF,TGTGCCAGCAGCTTAGGGTGGGACGCGAACACTGAAGCTTTCTTT
TRBV7-9,TRBJ2-1,NA,TRBD2,CASSRKAGGDEQFF,TGTGCCAGCAGCCGGAAGGCGGGGGGGGATGAGCAGTTCTTC
TRBV2,TRBJ1-6,NA,NA,CASKSFSPLHF,TGTGCCAGCAAAAGCTTTTCACCCCTCCACTTT
TRBV11-3,TRBJ2-7,once,TRBD2,CASRHGGTSVDEQYF,TGTGCCAGCAGACATGGCGGGACTAGCGTCGACGAGCAGTACTTC